A single sample is the source of the 20 T cell receptor beta chains below, sequenced in a study of CD8 T cells in Susac syndrome (dated by TCRdb to about 2019). The protocol used for the library was the immunoSEQ multiplex PCR assay. RNA was extracted using the RNeasy kit, and about 0.5 to 1 ug of the RNA was reverse transcribed with random hexamers. The public sequencing data were trimmed at Q25 with fastp and processed into clonotypes with MiXCR by TCRdb, which kept only in-frame beta chains. A single entry per CDR3 protein holds the most common genes and DNA from its merged rows. This sample is represented by 95,000 to 150,000 distinct CDR3 sequences; 96% of them were singletons. Approximately 0.15% of the sample is in the top ten clones. The sample was CD4+ T cells from PBMCs. These receptors all stem from a human donor with Susac syndrome.

The rearrangement joins TRBV6-5 to TRBJ2-7; possible D gene TRBD1, 6 bases. Germline V CDR1 and CDR2: MNHEY, SVGAGI. Trimming left V 5 bases short and J 5 bases short, with 10 bases between. This CDR3 has 12 amino acids. DNA of the CDR3: TGTGCCAGCAGTAATAGGGGGAACGAGCAGTACTTC. This sequence encodes CASSNRGNEQYF.

The rearrangement joins TRBV9 to TRBJ2-5; the D is unclear. There are 13 residues in the CDR3. V was clipped by 0 bases and J by 0 bases, with 3 bases between them. Looked up from germline, CDR1 is SGDLS and CDR2 is YYNGEE. The CDR3 DNA reads as TGTGCCAGCAGCGTAGCGGACCAAGAGACCCAGTACTTC. Protein sequence: CASSVADQETQYF.

This chain joins TRBV5-1 and TRBJ1-2; D is unresolved. This CDR3 comprises 16 residues. The V gene lost 0 bases and the J gene lost 4 bases, with 16 bases spanning the gap. Germline CDR1 is SGHRS and CDR2 is YFSETQ. CDR3 sequence: CASSLDGRSFGYGYTF. As DNA, the CDR3 is TGCGCCAGCAGCTTGGATGGCAGGTCTTTTGGCTATGGCTACACCTTC.

The chain uses TRBV30 and TRBJ2-1; perhaps TRBD2 as D (5 bases). Germline values: CDR1 GTSNPN, CDR2 SVGIG (reference sequence). This CDR3 spans 11 amino acids. Trimming left V 1 base short and J 8 bases short, with 6 bases between. Here the CDR3 DNA reads TGTGCCTGGAGTGGGACTTATGAGCAGTTCTTC. The encoded protein is CAWSGTYEQFF.

This clonotype has a single count. The rearrangement joins TRBV7-2 to TRBJ1-1, with D unresolved. CDR3 length: 13 residues. The V end was cut by 7 bases, the J end by 6 bases, with 15 bases between. CDR1 is SGHTA, CDR2 FQGNSA, per germline. The CDR3 sequence: CASMPRSGAEAFF. CDR3 in DNA: TGTGCCAGCATGCCCCGTAGCGGCGCTGAAGCTTTCTTT.

The V call is TRBV5-1, the J call TRBJ2-2, with D unresolved. Germline-derived CDR1 and CDR2 are SGHRS and YFSETQ. The CDR3 has 14 residues. V lost 3 bases to trimming and J lost 7 bases, with 13 bases between them. In nucleotides, the CDR3 is TGCGCCAGCAGCTCGGACCCGTCCGGCGGGGAGCTGTTTTTT. Its protein is CASSSDPSGGELFF. Based on the CDR3 plus reference TRBV5-1 and TRBJ2-2, the full variable domain is KAGVTQTPRYLIKTRGQQVTLSCSPISGHRSVSWYQQTPGQGLQFLFEYFSETQRNKGNFPGRFSGRQFSNSRSEMNVSTLELGDSALYLCASSSDPSGGELFFGEGSRLTVL.

V is TRBV4-2 and J is TRBJ2-2; tentatively, D is TRBD1 (5 bases). Germline lookup yields CDR1 LGHNA and CDR2 YNFKEQ. Trimming pared 1 base from V and 1 base from J, leaving 7 bases between. There are 15 residues in the CDR3. The CDR3 nucleotides are TGTGCCAGCAGCCAAGGGGGCAAGAACACCGGGGAGCTGTTTTTT. It is translated as CASSQGGKNTGELFF.

Here the CDR3 reads CASSPDGEAYEQYF. Here the CDR3 DNA reads TGTGCCAGCAGCCCGGACGGGGAAGCCTACGAGCAGTACTTC. The chain is built from TRBV3-1 and TRBJ2-7; maybe TRBD2 (5 bases). Germline lookup yields CDR1 LGHDT and CDR2 YNNKEL (reference sequence). With 4 bases removed from V and 2 bases from J, the gap between germline ends came to 12 bases. The CDR3 is made up of 14 amino acids.

The rearrangement links TRBV7-2 to TRBJ2-1, with 8 bases aligning to TRBD2. Looked up from germline, CDR1 is SGHTA and CDR2 is FQGNSA. There are 16 residues in the CDR3. V was pared by 2 bases and J by 3 bases, with 6 bases of the junction left unmatched. The CDR3: CASSLSPGGYYNEQFF. As DNA, the CDR3 is TGTGCCAGCAGCTTATCCCCGGGAGGGTACTACAATGAGCAGTTCTTC.

This clonotype was recorded once. V gene TRBV20-1 combines with J gene TRBJ2-1, with TRBD2 matching over 8 bases. V lost 1 base to trimming and J lost 9 bases; unmatched junction nucleotides: 11. Germline V gene lookup returns CDR1 DFQATT and CDR2 SNEGSKA (reference sequence). The CDR3 spans 15 residues. CDR3 sequence reads: CSARVIQRESGEQFF. The CDR3 bases are TGCAGTGCTAGAGTGATCCAGCGGGAGTCTGGTGAGCAGTTCTTC.

The V and J genes are TRBV20-1 and TRBJ2-1; 7 bases are a match to TRBD1. Germline assignment: CDR1 DFQATT and CDR2 SNEGSKA (reference sequence). This CDR3 has 14 residues. The J segment lost 6 bases and the V segment lost 3 bases, leaving 8 bases of the junction unmatched. The CDR3: CSASRTGRSNEQFF. The CDR3 DNA follows: TGCAGTGCTAGTAGGACAGGTCGATCCAATGAGCAGTTCTTC.

CDR3 nucleotides: TGTGCCAGCAGCGGAGAGGGGAGGACTGAAGCTTTCTTT. Its protein product is CASSGEGRTEAFF. This chain connects TRBV3-1 to TRBJ1-1; a weak D match, TRBD1 (5 bases). Germline V gene lookup returns CDR1 LGHDT and CDR2 YNNKEL (reference sequence). CDR3 length: 13 residues. Trimming stripped 5 bases from V and 5 bases from J, with 12 bases between. Full variable domain (outside the CDR3, taken from reference TRBV3-1 and TRBJ1-1): DTAVSQTPKYLVTQMGNDKSIKCEQNLGHDTMYWYKQDSKKFLKIMFSYNNKELIINETVPNRFSPKSPDKAHLNLHINSLELGDSAVYFCASSGEGRTEAFFGQGTRLTVV.

This rearrangement joins TRBV20-1 to TRBJ2-7; no clear D gene. The V gene's germline CDR1 is DFQATT and CDR2 SNEGSKA (reference sequence). Between the trimmed V and J ends, which lost 2 bases and 4 bases, there was a span of 12 bases. This CDR3 region has 13 residues. The CDR3 nucleotides read TGCAGTGCTAGACAGAGCTCCCATTACGAGCAGTACTTC. It is translated as CSARQSSHYEQYF.

The V call is TRBV29-1, the J call TRBJ2-3; the D gene could be TRBD1 or TRBD2 (6 bases each). The CDR3 is 16 residues long. Germline V gene sequence: CDR1 SQVTM, CDR2 ANQGSEA. V was shortened by 2 bases and J by 3 bases, with 18 bases between the two germline ends. The CDR3, as DNA: TGCAGCGTTGAAAAGAGTTCGGGGGCAGGTACAGATACGCAGTATTTT. It yields the protein CSVEKSSGAGTDTQYF.

The chain links TRBV29-1 to TRBJ2-1; TRBD1 is a possible D gene (5 bases). There are 17 residues in the CDR3. V was clipped by 1 base and J by 0 bases, with 16 bases between them. Per the germline V gene, CDR1 is SQVTM and CDR2 is ANQGSEA. The CDR3 region is CSVEGTSRVLSYNEQFF. CDR3 DNA: TGCAGCGTTGAAGGTACCTCCAGGGTCCTCTCCTACAATGAGCAGTTCTTC.

As regards this clonotype: The junction departs from the called germline gene at one end, perhaps through a read error. The chain has TRBV12-3 or TRBV12-4 and TRBJ2-7; perhaps TRBD1 as D (10 bases). The CDR3 sequence is 14 residues long. For the CDR3, the DNA is TGTGCCAGCAGTTCCCGGACAGGGGGACTAGCTTCTCGATTC. This sequence encodes CASSSRTGGLASRF.

This chain joins TRBV2 and TRBJ2-5; 8 bases line up with TRBD1. This CDR3 has 14 residues. Germline V lookup: CDR1 SNHLY, CDR2 FYNNEI. The V segment lost 5 bases and the J segment 4 bases; nucleotides outside the gene matches: 6. The CDR3 sequence: CASSITGGRETQYF. The CDR3 DNA is TGTGCCAGCAGTATAACAGGGGGACGAGAGACCCAGTACTTC.

The sample holds one count of this clonotype. This chain joins TRBV20-1 and TRBJ2-6; D ambiguous. The CDR3 length is 13 residues. Germline loops: CDR1 DFQATT, CDR2 SNEGSKA (reference sequence). Trimming removed 3 bases at V and 0 bases at J, with 3 bases between. The CDR3 nucleotides read TGCAGTGCTAGGCGCTCTGGGGCCAACGTCCTGACTTTC. Its protein is CSARRSGANVLTF.

The rearrangement links TRBV6-6 to TRBJ2-1; no definite D call. Trimming left V 7 bases short and J 6 bases short, with 16 bases between. In germline, CDR1 is MNHNY, CDR2 SVGAGI (reference sequence). This CDR3 is built from 14 residues. CDR3 loop: CASNPGLDTNEQFF. In nucleotides, the CDR3 is TGTGCCAGCAACCCGGGTCTAGACACCAATGAGCAGTTCTTC.

V gene TRBV5-1 combines with J gene TRBJ1-2; D not certain. Germline V gives CDR1 SGHRS, CDR2 YFSETQ. V lost 0 bases, J lost 6 bases, and 9 bases lay in between. The CDR3 has 13 residues. The CDR3 protein is CASSLGLADGYTF. The CDR3 DNA follows: TGCGCCAGCAGCTTGGGACTCGCGGATGGCTACACCTTC.